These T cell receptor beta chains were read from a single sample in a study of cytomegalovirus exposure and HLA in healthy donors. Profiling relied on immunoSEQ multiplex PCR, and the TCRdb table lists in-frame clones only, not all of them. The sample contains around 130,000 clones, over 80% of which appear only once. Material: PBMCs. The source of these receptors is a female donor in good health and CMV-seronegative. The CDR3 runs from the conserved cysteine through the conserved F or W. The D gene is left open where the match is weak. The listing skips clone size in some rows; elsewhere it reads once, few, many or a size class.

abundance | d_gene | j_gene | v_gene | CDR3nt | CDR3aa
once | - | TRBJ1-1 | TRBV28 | TGTGCCAGCAGTTTTGAGGGTGAAGCTTTCTTT | CASSFEGEAFF
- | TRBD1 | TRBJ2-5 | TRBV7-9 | TGTGCCAGCAGCTCGACAGGGCAGGAGACCCAGTACTTC | CASSSTGQETQYF
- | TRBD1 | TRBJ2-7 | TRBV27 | TGTGCCAGCAGTGCCAGGGGGCTGGACGAGCAGTACTTC | CASSARGLDEQYF
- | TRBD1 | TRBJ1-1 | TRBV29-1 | TGCAGCGTAGGACAGGGGAAGAACACTGAAGCTTTCTTT | CSVGQGKNTEAFF
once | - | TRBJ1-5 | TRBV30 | TGTGCCTGGAGTGTACTTGGCAGGGAAGATCAGCCCCAGCATTTT | CAWSVLGREDQPQHF
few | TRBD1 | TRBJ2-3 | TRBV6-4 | TGTGCCAGCAGTGACTCGACAGGGGGCGCAGATACGCAGTATTTT | CASSDSTGGADTQYF
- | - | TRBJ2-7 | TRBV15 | TGTGCCACCAGCAAGACGGACTCGCCATACTACGAGCAGTATTTC | CATSKTDSPYYEQYF
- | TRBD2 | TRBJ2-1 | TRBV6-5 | TGTGCCAGCTTTGATTCAAGCGGGAGTAATGAGCAGTTCTTC | CASFDSSGSNEQFF
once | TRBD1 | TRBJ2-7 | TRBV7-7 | TGTGCTAGCAGCCAGGGACAGTTCTACGAGCAGTACTTC | CASSQGQFYEQYF
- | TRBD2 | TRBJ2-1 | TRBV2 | TGTGCCAGCCGGCGACTAGCGGGAGCGCACTCCTACAATGAGCAGTTCTTC | CASRRLAGAHSYNEQFF
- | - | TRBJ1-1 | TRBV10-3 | TGTGCCATCAGTGAGTCCTCGGCAGGGCTGGGGAACACTGAAGCTTCCTTT | CAISESSAGLGNTEASF
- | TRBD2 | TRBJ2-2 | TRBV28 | TGTGCCAGCAGTACCCGGCTAGCGGACAACACCGGGGAGCTGTTTTTT | CASSTRLADNTGELFF
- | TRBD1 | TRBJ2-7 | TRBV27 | TGTGCCAGCAGCCAGGACAGGCAGACCTACGAGCAGTACTTC | CASSQDRQTYEQYF
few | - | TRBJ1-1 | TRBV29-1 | TGCAGCGTTGGTACAGACACTGAAGCTTTCTTT | CSVGTDTEAFF
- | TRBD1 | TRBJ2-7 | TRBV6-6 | TGTGCCAGCTTTCCGGGACAGTCAAGCCACGAGCAGTACTTC | CASFPGQSSHEQYF
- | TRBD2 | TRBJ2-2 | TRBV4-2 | TGTGCCAGCAGCCGAGAAATGACTAGCGGGAGAGGAACCGGGGAGCTGTTTTTT | CASSREMTSGRGTGELFF
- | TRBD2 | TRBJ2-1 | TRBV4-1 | TGCGCCAGCAGCCAGCTAAACCCGGGGACTAGCGGGAGTAGCTCCTACAATGAGCAGTTCTTC | CASSQLNPGTSGSSSYNEQFF
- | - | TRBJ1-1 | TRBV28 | TGTGCCAGCAGGAGTATAACTGAAGCTTTCTTT | CASRSITEAFF
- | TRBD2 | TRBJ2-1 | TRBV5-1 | TGCGCCAGCAGACGTGGGACTAGCTCCTACAATGAGCAGTTCTTC | CASRRGTSSYNEQFF
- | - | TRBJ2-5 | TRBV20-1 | TGCAGTGCTAGAGGAGAGGCCCAGTACTTC | CSARGEAQYF
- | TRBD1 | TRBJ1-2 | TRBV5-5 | TGTGCCAGCAGCCCCGGGACAGGGAGTACGGGCTACACCTTC | CASSPGTGSTGYTF
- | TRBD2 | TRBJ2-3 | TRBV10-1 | TGCGCCAGCAGCCCAAGCGGGAGGTCAGATACGCAGTATTTT | CASSPSGRSDTQYF
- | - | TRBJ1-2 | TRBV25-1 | TGTGCCAGCAGGGGCTCTTTGGACTCGGGAAGCTACACCTTC | CASRGSLDSGSYTF
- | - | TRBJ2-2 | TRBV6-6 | TGTGCCAGCAGTCCGGACAGGAACACCGGGGAGCTGTTTTTT | CASSPDRNTGELFF
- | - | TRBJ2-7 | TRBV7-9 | TGTGCCAGCAGCCAGGCGGGGCATAACTCCTACGAGCAGTACTTC | CASSQAGHNSYEQYF
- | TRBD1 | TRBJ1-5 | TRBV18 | TGTGCCAGCTCAAACATCGGGACAGGGGGCCTCAATCAGCCCCAGCATTTT | CASSNIGTGGLNQPQHF
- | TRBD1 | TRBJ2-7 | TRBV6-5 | TGTGCCAGCAGTTCCGCCGGGACAGGGTACGAGCAGTACTTC | CASSSAGTGYEQYF
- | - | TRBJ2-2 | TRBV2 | TGTGCCAGCATCGCCCGCACAGCGAACACCGGGGAGCTGTTTTTT | CASIARTANTGELFF
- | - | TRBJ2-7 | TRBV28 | TGTGCCAGCAGACCGGGGTTCCCTTACGAGCAGTACTTC | CASRPGFPYEQYF